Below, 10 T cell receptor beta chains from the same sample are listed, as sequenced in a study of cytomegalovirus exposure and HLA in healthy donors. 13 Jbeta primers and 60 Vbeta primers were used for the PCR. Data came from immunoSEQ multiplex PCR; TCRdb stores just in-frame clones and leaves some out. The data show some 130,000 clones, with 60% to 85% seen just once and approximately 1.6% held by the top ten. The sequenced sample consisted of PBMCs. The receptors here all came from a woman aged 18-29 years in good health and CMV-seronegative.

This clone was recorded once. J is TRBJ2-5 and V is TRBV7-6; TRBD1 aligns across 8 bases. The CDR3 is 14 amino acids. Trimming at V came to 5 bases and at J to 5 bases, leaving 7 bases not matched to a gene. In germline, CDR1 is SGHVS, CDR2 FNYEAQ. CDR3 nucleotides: TGTGCCAGCAGCCTGGGACAGGCTGTGGAGACCCAGTACTTC. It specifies CASSLGQAVETQYF.

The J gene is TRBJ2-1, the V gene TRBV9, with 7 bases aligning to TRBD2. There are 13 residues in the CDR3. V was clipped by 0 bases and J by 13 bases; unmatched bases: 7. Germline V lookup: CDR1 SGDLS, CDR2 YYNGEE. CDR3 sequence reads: CASSVEVRDYQFF. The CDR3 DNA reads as TGTGCCAGCAGCGTAGAGGTTCGGGACTACCAGTTCTTC.

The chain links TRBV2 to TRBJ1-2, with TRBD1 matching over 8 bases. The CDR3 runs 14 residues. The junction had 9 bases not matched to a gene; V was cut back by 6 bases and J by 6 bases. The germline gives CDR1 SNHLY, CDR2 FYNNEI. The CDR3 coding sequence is TGTGCCAGCAGGACGGACAGGGAGGTTGATGGCTACACCTTC. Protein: CASRTDREVDGYTF.

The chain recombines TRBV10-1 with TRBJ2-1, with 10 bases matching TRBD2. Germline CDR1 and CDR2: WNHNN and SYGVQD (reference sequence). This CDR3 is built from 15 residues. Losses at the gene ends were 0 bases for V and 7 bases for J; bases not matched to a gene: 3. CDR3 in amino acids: CASSESLAGANEQFF. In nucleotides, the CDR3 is TGCGCCAGCAGTGAGTCCCTAGCGGGAGCGAATGAGCAGTTCTTC.

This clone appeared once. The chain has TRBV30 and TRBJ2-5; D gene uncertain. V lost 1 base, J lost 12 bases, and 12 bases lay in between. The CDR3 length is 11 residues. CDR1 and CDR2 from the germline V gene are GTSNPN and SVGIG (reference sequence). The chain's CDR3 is CAWSGPAVEYF. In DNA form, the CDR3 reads TGTGCCTGGAGTGGCCCCGCGGTGGAGTACTTC.

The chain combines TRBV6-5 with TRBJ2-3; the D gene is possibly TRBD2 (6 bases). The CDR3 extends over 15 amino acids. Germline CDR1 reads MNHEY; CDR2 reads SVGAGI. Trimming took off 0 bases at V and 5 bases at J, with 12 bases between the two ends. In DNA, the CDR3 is TGTGCCAGCAGTTACTCACGGGAGTGGGGAGATACGCAGTATTTT. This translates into CASSYSREWGDTQYF.

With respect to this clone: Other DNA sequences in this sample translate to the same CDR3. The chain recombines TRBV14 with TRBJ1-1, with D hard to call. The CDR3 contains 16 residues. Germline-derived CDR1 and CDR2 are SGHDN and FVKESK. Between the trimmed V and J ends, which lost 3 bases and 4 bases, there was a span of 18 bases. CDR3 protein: CASSHRFDGGPTEAFF. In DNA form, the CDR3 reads TGTGCCAGCAGCCATCGATTCGATGGAGGTCCCACTGAAGCTTTCTTT.

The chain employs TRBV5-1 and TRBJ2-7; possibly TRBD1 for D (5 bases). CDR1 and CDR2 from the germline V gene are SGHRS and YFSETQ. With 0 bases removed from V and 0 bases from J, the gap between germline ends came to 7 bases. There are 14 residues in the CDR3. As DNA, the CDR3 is TGCGCCAGCAGCTTGGGACAGCTCTCCTACGAGCAGTACTTC. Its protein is CASSLGQLSYEQYF.

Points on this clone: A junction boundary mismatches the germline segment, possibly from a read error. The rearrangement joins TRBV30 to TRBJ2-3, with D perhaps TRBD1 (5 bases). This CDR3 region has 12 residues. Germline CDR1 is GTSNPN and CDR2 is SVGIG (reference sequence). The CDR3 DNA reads TGTGCCTTGACAGAGTCCACAGATGCGCAGTATTTT. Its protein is CALTESTDAQYF. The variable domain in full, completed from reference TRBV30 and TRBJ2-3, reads SQTIHQWPATLVQPVGSPLSLECTVEGTSNPNLYWYRQAAGRGLQLLFYSVGIGQISSEVPQNLSASRPQDRQFILSSKKLLLSDSGFYLCALTESTDAQYFGPGTRLTVL.

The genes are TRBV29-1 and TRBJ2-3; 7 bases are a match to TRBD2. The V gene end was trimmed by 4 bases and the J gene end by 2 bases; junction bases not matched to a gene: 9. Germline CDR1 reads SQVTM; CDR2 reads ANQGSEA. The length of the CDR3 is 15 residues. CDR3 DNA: TGCAGCGTTGGGAGTGTCGGGGGGATCACAGATACGCAGTATTTT. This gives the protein CSVGSVGGITDTQYF.